The clone carrying this T cell receptor (beta chain) was detected ten times or more. The antigen remains unidentified. Uncontrolled infection, other autoimmune disease, pregnancy or lactation led to exclusion. Amplification of TCR beta CDR3 regions was performed using RNA transcripts as template. RT-PCR in the first round (using the HTBI primer set) targeted the TCR CDR3. MiXCR, run by TCRdb on the multiplex PCR reads, gives a single entry per CDR3 protein. The table records around 280,000 distinct CDR3 sequences, approximately 15% of them present only once. This specimen comes from a study of T cells in Graves' hyperthyroidism and ophthalmopathy. General study findings and limits: Most clonotypes expanded in thyroid above 0.001 were likewise present in blood. Model predictions of ophthalmopathy came a median approximately 6.2 months before onset.

Germline CDR1 and CDR2: SNHLY and FYNNEI. V lost 8 bases and J 4 bases, leaving 15 bases between the germline ends. This CDR3 region has 14 residues. The source material was blood. V is TRBV2 and J is TRBJ1-5, with D possibly TRBD1 on 5 matching bases. This TCR derives from a woman in her 40s with Graves' hyperthyroidism. Written as DNA, the CDR3 is TGTGCCAGCCGAAATCGTGGGGGGAATCAGCCCCAGCATTTT. Translated: CASRNRGGNQPQHF.